The 9 T cell receptor beta chains presented below share a single source sample, sequenced in a study of blood T cell repertoires in COVID-19. The table came from immunoSEQ multiplex PCR; TCRdb's copy has only in-frame clones and leaves some out. The sample includes some 430,000 clones, roughly 87% of them seen just once. Material for sequencing was PBMCs or T cells enriched from blood (not recorded which). These receptor sequences come from a man between 18 and 29 years old who had recovered from COVID-19.

The chain combines TRBV15 with TRBJ1-4; tentatively, D is TRBD1 (5 bases). The CDR3 consists of 14 residues. From germline, CDR1 is LNHNV and CDR2 YYDKDF (reference sequence). V lost 5 bases to trimming and J lost 11 bases, with 18 bases between them. CDR3 sequence: CATSVGRTISKLFF. CDR3 DNA sequence: TGTGCCACCAGCGTTGGACGGACAATTTCCAAACTGTTTTTT.

V usage is TRBV7-2 and J usage is TRBJ2-7; possible D gene TRBD2, 6 bases. Between the trimmed V and J ends, which lost 5 bases and 2 bases, there was a span of 19 bases. This CDR3 spans 16 amino acids. Germline V gives CDR1 SGHTA, CDR2 FQGNSA. As DNA, the CDR3 is TGTGCCAGCAGCGAAGAACGGGGGATTGGGACCTACGAGCAGTACTTC. Its translation: CASSEERGIGTYEQYF.

This chain uses TRBV24-1 with TRBJ2-1, with 11 bases fitting TRBD2. CDR3 length equals 17 residues. Germline V lookup: CDR1 KGHDR, CDR2 SFDVKD. The ends lost 7 bases at V and 6 bases at J; junction bases unmatched: 13. The CDR3 here is CATSGTGTSGSGNEQFF. DNA for the CDR3: TGTGCCACCAGCGGGACGGGTACTAGCGGGAGCGGCAATGAGCAGTTCTTC.

The chain couples TRBV7-2 to TRBJ1-1; the D is unclear. The CDR3 is made up of 18 amino acids. Trimming took 1 base from V and 3 from J, leaving 21 bases between them. CDR1 is SGHTA and CDR2 is FQGNSA in the germline V gene. Here the CDR3 DNA reads TGTGCCAGCAGCTTAGTCGCCCGACCACGGGGATCGGACACTGAAGCTTTCTTT. This gives the protein CASSLVARPRGSDTEAFF.

For the CDR3, the DNA is TGTGCCAGCAGTTTAAAGGCAGGGATCAACACTGAAGCTTTCTTT. Encoded protein: CASSLKAGINTEAFF. The chain is built from TRBV27 and TRBJ1-1, with D maybe TRBD1 (5 bases). V shed 2 bases and J shed 2 bases, with 12 bases lying between them. This CDR3 is built from 15 residues. Germline loops: CDR1 MNHEY, CDR2 SMNVEV (reference sequence).

The rearrangement joins TRBV9 to TRBJ2-6; 14 bases align to TRBD2. The ends lost 0 bases at V and 1 base at J; junction bases unmatched: 3. The germline V gene has CDR1 SGDLS and CDR2 YYNGEE. The CDR3 is 19 amino acids. The CDR3 DNA is TGTGCCAGCAGCGTAGGAGGGACTAGCGGGAGTTCTGGGGCCAACGTCCTGACTTTC. Protein sequence: CASSVGGTSGSSGANVLTF.

CDR3: CASSLGPGLAGQGDEQFF. In nucleotides, the CDR3 is TGCGCCAGCAGCTTGGGACCGGGACTAGCGGGACAAGGGGATGAGCAGTTCTTC. V is TRBV5-1 and J is TRBJ2-1; TRBD2 agrees at 13 bases. Germline CDR1 SGHRS, CDR2 YFSETQ. The length of the CDR3 is 18 residues. Germline trimming cut 0 bases from V and 8 bases from J; bases unmatched to any gene: 11.

The chain couples TRBV6-5 to TRBJ2-3; TRBD2 matches 8 bases. This CDR3 has 14 residues. Germline loops: CDR1 MNHEY, CDR2 SVGAGI. J was trimmed by 5 bases and V by 6 bases; bases with no gene match: 7. The CDR3 reads CASSSGRWGDTQYF. CDR3 in DNA: TGTGCCAGCAGCAGCGGGAGATGGGGAGATACGCAGTATTTT.

The chain has TRBV2 and TRBJ1-5; 9 bases agree with TRBD1. The CDR3 extends over 17 amino acids. The V gene end was trimmed by 7 bases and the J gene end by 0 bases; junction bases not matched to a gene: 10. Per the germline V gene, CDR1 is SNHLY and CDR2 is FYNNEI. Here the CDR3 DNA reads TGTGCCAGCAACCCAGGTACAGGGGGCCGTAGCAATCAGCCCCAGCATTTT. This sequence encodes CASNPGTGGRSNQPQHF.